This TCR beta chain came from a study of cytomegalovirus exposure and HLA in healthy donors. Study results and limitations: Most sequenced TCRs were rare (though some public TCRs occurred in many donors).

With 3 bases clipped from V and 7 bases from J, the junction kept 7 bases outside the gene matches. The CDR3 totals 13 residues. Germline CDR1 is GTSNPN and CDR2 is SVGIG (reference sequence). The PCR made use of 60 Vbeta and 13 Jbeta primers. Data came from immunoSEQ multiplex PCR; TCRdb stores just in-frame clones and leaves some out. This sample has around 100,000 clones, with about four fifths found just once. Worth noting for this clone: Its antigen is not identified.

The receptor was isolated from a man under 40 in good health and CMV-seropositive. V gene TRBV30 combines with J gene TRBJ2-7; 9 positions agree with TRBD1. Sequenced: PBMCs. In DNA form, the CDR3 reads TGTGCCTGGAGCCCCGGGACAGGGCGAGAGCAGTACTTC. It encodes CAWSPGTGREQYF.